One and the same sample provided the 9 T cell receptor beta chains below, sequenced in a study of graft-versus-host responses after intestinal transplantation. Sequencing used immunoSEQ multiplex PCR; TCRdb keeps in-frame clones, though not all of them. The table has approximately 28,000 clones, nearly 90% seen once. Sequences were derived from PBMCs, sampled 450 to 480 days after intestinal transplantation. These receptor sequences come from a human patient who received an intestinal transplant, so some T cells may come from the graft donor.

This clone is classed as large (0.1 to 1%). The chain combines TRBV6-5 with TRBJ2-7; 8 bases agree with TRBD1. Germline CDR1 is MNHEY and CDR2 is SVGAGI. This CDR3 comprises 15 residues. With V trimmed by 6 bases and J by 3 bases, 10 bases remained unmatched. The CDR3 sequence: CASRGGQENFYEQYF. Written as DNA, the CDR3 is TGTGCCAGCAGGGGGGGACAGGAGAATTTCTACGAGCAGTACTTC.

This clone was counted between two and nine times. The chain has TRBV6-5 and TRBJ1-4, with D hard to call. Trimming removed 7 bases from V and 7 bases from J, with 7 bases in between. From germline, CDR1 is MNHEY and CDR2 SVGAGI. The CDR3 covers 11 residues. CDR3 sequence reads: CASMLGEKLFF. The CDR3 DNA follows: TGTGCCAGCATGTTAGGTGAAAAACTGTTTTTT.

The chain joins TRBV5-1 to TRBJ2-7; D might be TRBD2 (5 bases). Per germline, CDR1 SGHRS and CDR2 YFSETQ. This CDR3 region has 14 residues. V lost 0 bases to trimming and J lost 0 bases, with 7 bases between them. This CDR3 is CASSLGESSYEQYF. In DNA, the CDR3 is TGCGCCAGCAGCTTGGGGGAGAGCTCCTACGAGCAGTACTTC.

The chain links TRBV4-1 to TRBJ1-4, with TRBD1 identical over 7 bases. V gave up 7 bases and J gave up 8 bases; unmatched junction bases: 13. Germline CDR1 MGHRA, CDR2 YSYEKL. The CDR3 covers 15 residues. The DNA of the CDR3 is TGCGCCAGCAAAAGGGTAGGGGGCGCAAAGGAAAAACTGTTTTTT. Protein: CASKRVGGAKEKLFF.

The rearrangement links TRBV4-1 to TRBJ1-2; D is uncertain. CDR3 length: 15 residues. Trimming stripped 4 bases from V and 4 bases from J, with 16 bases between. Germline loops: CDR1 MGHRA, CDR2 YSYEKL. This chain's CDR3 is CASSLRWEVSYGYTF. The CDR3, as DNA: TGCGCCAGCAGCCTAAGATGGGAGGTTTCCTATGGCTACACCTTC.

The J gene is TRBJ1-2, the V gene TRBV10-3, with TRBD1 as a possible D gene (5 bases). Trimming removed 3 bases at V and 0 bases at J, with 11 bases between. Germline V gives CDR1 ENHRY, CDR2 SYGVKD. The CDR3 totals 15 residues. The CDR3 DNA sequence: TGTGCCATCAGTGAAGGGTTCAGGGCTAACTATGGCTACACCTTC. Translation gives CAISEGFRANYGYTF.

This clone turned up a few times. The gene calls are TRBV2 and TRBJ2-5, with D maybe TRBD1 (5 bases). The CDR3 length is 12 residues. With 2 bases removed from V and 4 bases from J, the gap between germline ends came to 5 bases. CDR1 is SNHLY and CDR2 is FYNNEI in the germline V gene. The CDR3 DNA reads TGTGCCAGCAGTGAACAGGGAGAGACCCAGTACTTC. This gives the protein CASSEQGETQYF.

The chain couples TRBV10-2 to TRBJ2-7; D uncertain. The CDR3 extends over 13 amino acids. Trimming shortened V by 6 bases and J by 2 bases, and 11 bases separated the two germline ends. Germline V gene data show CDR1 as WSHSY and CDR2 as SAAADI. The CDR3 loop is CASRIGGTYEQYF. The CDR3 DNA reads TGCGCCAGCAGGATCGGCGGAACCTACGAGCAGTACTTC.

The chain couples TRBV5-1 to TRBJ1-2; D is possibly TRBD1 (5 bases). Trimming pared 4 bases from V and 0 bases from J, leaving 19 bases between. The CDR3 totals 17 residues. Germline CDR1 SGHRS, CDR2 YFSETQ. DNA of the CDR3: TGCGCCAGCAGCGAGGGGCCGCCCGCCTACGCTAACTATGGCTACACCTTC. Amino acid sequence: CASSEGPPAYANYGYTF.